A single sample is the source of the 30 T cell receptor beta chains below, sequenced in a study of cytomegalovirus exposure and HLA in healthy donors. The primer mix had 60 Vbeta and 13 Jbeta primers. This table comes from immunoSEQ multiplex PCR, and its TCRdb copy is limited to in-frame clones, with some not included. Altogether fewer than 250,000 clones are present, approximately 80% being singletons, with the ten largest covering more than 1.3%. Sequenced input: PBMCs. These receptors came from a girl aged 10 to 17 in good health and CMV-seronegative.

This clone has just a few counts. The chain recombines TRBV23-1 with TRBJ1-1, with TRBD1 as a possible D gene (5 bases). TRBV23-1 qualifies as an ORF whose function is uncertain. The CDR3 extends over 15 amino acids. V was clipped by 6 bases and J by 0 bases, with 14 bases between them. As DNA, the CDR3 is TGCGCCAGCAGCTCGGACATCGCTATGAACACTGAAGCTTTCTTT. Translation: CASSSDIAMNTEAFF.

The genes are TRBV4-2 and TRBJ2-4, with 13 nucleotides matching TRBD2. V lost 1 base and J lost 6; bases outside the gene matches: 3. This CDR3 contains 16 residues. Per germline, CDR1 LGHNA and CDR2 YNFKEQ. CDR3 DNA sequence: TGTGCCAGCAGCCAAGGACTAGCGGGAGGCTTAAACATTCAGTACTTC. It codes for CASSQGLAGGLNIQYF.

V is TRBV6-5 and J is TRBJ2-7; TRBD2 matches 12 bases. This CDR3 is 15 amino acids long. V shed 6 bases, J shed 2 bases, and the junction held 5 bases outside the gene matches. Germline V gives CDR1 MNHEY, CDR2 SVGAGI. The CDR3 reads CASSLGLAGTYEQYF. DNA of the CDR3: TGTGCCAGCAGCCTCGGACTAGCGGGGACCTACGAGCAGTACTTC.

This CDR3 is CASSPEAGLGTGELFF. CDR3 in DNA: TGTGCCAGCAGCCCAGAGGCGGGGTTGGGGACCGGGGAGCTGTTTTTT. V usage is TRBV4-2 and J usage is TRBJ2-2, with a weak D call TRBD2 (6 bases). CDR1 and CDR2 (germline): LGHNA, YNFKEQ. This CDR3 has 16 amino acids. V dropped 4 bases and J dropped 5 bases, with 17 bases sitting between them.

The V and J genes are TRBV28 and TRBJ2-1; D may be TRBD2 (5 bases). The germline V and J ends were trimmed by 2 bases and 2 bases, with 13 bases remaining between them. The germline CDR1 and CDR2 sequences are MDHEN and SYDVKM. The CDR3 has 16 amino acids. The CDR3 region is CASSLEGRVAYNEQFF. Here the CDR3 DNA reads TGTGCCAGCAGTTTAGAGGGAAGGGTCGCCTACAATGAGCAGTTCTTC.

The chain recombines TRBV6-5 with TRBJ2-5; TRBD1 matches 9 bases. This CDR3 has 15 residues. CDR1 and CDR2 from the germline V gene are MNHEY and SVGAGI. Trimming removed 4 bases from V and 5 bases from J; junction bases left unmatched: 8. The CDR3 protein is CASSFRTGAVETQYF. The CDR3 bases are TGTGCCAGCAGTTTTCGGACAGGGGCGGTGGAGACCCAGTACTTC.

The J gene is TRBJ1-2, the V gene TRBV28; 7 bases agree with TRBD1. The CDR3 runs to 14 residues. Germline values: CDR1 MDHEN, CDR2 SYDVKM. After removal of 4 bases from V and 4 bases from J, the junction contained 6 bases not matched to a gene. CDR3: CASSYGTGAYGYTF. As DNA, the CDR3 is TGTGCCAGCAGTTACGGTACAGGGGCCTATGGCTACACCTTC.

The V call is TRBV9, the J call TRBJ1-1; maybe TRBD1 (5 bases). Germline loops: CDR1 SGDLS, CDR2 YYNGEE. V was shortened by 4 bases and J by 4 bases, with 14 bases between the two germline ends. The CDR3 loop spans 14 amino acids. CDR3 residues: CASSSLKRGTEAFF. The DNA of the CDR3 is TGTGCCAGCAGCAGCCTAAAAAGGGGCACTGAAGCTTTCTTT. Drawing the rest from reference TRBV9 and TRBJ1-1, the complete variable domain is DSGVTQTPKHLITATGQRVTLRCSPRSGDLSVYWYQQSLDQGLQFLIQYYNGEERAKGNILERFSAQQFPDLHSELNLSSLELGDSALYFCASSSLKRGTEAFFGQGTRLTVV.

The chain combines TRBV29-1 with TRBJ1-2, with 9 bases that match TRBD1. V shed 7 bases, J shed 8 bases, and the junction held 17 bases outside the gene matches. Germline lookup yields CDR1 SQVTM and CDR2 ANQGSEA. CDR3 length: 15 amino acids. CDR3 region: CSAPGTGQMDGGYTF. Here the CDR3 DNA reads TGCAGCGCCCCCGGGACAGGGCAAATGGATGGGGGCTACACCTTC.

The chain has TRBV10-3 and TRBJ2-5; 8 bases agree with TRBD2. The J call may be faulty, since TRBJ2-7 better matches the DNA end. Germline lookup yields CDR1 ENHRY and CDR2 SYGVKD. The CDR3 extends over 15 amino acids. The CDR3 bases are TGTGCCATCAGTGCCCTACGGGAGGGCAGGTACGAGCAGTACTTC. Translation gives CAISALREGRYEQYF.

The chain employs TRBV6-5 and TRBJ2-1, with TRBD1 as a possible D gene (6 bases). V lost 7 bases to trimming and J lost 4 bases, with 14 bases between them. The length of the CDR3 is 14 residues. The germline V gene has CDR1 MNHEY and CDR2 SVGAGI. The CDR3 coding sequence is TGTGCCAGCAATTTCATTGGACAGTACAATGAGCAGTTCTTC. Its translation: CASNFIGQYNEQFF.

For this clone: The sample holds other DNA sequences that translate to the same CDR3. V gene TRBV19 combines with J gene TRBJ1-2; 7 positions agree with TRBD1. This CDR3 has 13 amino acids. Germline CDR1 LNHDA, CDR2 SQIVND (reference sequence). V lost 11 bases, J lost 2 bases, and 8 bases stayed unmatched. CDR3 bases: TGTGCCTCCAAGGACAGGATAAACTATGGCTACACCTTC. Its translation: CASKDRINYGYTF.

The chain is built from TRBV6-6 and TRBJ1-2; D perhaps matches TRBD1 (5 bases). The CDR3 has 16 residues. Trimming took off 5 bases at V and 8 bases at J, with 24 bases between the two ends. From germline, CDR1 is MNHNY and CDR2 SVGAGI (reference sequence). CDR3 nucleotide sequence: TGTGCCAGCAGTGCCCCCGGGGTAACCGGGGGGAACGGCTACACCTTC. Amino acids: CASSAPGVTGGNGYTF.

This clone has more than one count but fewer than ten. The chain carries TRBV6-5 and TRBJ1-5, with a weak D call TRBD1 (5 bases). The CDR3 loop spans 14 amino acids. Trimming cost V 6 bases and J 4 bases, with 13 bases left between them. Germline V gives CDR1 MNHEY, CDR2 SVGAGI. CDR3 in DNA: TGTGCCAGCAGAGCTACAGGTGGAAATCAGCCCCAGCATTTT. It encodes CASRATGGNQPQHF.

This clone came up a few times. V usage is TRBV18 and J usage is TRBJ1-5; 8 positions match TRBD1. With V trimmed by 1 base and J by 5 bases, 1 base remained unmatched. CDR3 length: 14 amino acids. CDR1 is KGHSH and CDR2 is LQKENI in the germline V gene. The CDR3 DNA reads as TGTGCCAGCTCACCACGACAGGGGTATCAGCCCCAGCATTTT. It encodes CASSPRQGYQPQHF.

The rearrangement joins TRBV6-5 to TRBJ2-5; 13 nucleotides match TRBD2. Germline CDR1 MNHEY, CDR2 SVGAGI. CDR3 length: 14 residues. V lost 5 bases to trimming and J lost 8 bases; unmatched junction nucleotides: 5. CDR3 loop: CASSPPGLAGTQYF. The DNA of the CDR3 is TGTGCCAGCAGTCCGCCGGGACTAGCGGGAACCCAGTACTTC.

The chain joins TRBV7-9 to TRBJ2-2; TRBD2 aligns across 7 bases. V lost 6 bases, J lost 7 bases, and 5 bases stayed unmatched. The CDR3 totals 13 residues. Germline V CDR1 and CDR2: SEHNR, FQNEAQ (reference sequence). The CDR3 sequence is CASRPRENGELFF. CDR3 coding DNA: TGTGCCAGCAGGCCGCGGGAGAACGGGGAGCTGTTTTTT. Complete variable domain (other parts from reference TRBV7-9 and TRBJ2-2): DTGVSQNPRHKITKRGQNVTFRCDPISEHNRLYWYRQTLGQGPEFLTYFQNEAQLEKSRLLSDRFSAERPKGSFSTLEIQRTEQGDSAMYLCASRPRENGELFFGEGSRLTVL.

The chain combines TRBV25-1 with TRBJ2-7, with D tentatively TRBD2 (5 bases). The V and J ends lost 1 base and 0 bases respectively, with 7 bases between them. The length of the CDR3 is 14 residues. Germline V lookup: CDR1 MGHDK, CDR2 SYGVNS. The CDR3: CASSESGISYEQYF. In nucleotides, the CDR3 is TGTGCCAGCAGTGAATCCGGGATCTCCTACGAGCAGTACTTC.

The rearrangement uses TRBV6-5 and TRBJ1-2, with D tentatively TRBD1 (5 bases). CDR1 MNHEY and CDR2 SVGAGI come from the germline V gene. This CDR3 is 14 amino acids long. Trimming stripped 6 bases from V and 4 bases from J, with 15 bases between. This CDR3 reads CASSLSDSTYGYTF. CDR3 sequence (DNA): TGTGCCAGCAGCTTAAGCGACAGTACCTATGGCTACACCTTC.

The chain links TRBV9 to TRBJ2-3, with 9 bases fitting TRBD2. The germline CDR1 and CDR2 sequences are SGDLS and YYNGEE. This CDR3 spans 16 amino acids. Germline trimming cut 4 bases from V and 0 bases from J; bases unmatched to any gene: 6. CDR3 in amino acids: CASSFWTSASTDTQYF. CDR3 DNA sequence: TGTGCCAGCAGCTTCTGGACTAGCGCTAGCACAGATACGCAGTATTTT.

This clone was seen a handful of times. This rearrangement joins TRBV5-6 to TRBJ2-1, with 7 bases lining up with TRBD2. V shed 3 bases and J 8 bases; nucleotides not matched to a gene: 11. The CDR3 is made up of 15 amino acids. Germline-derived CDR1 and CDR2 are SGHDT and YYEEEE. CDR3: CASSSREGAGDEQFF. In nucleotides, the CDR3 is TGTGCCAGCAGCTCTCGGGAAGGGGCGGGGGATGAGCAGTTCTTC.

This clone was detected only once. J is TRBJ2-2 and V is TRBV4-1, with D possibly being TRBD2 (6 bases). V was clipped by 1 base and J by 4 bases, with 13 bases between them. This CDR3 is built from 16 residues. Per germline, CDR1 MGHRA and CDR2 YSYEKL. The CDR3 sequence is CASSQVEGRSTGELFF. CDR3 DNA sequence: TGCGCCAGCAGCCAAGTAGAGGGGAGGAGCACCGGGGAGCTGTTTTTT.

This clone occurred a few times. This CDR3 is CASSLLLTGPRNYGYTF. In nucleotides, the CDR3 is TGCGCCAGCAGCCTACTCCTGACAGGCCCTCGGAACTATGGCTACACCTTC. The J gene is TRBJ1-2, the V gene TRBV4-3; D perhaps matches TRBD1 (6 bases). The V end lost 4 bases, the J end lost 2 bases, and 20 bases lay between the germline ends. From germline, CDR1 is LGHNA and CDR2 YSLEER. The CDR3 length is 17 residues.

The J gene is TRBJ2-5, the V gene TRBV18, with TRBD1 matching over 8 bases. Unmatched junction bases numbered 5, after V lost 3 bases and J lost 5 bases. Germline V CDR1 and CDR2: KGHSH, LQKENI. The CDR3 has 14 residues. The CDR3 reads CASSPQGARETQYF. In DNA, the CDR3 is TGTGCCAGCTCACCTCAGGGGGCGAGGGAGACCCAGTACTTC.

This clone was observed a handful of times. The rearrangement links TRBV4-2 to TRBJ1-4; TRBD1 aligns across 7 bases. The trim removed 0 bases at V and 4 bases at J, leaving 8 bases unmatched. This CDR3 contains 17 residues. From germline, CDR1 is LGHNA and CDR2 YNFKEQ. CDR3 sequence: CASSQDLDRVLNEKLFF. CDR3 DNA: TGTGCCAGCAGCCAAGACCTCGACAGGGTACTTAATGAAAAACTGTTTTTT.

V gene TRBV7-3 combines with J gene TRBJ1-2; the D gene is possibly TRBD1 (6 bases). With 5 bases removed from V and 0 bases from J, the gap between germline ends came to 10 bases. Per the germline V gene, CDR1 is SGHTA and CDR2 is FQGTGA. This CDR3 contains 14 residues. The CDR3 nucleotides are TGTGCCAGCAGCCTGGACAGCGCTAACTATGGCTACACCTTC. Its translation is CASSLDSANYGYTF.

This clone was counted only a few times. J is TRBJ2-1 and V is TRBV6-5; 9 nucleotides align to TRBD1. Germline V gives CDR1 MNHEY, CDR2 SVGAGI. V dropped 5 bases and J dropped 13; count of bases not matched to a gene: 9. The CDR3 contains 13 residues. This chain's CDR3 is CASSPSAGQGQFF. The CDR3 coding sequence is TGTGCCAGCAGTCCCTCAGCGGGACAGGGTCAGTTCTTC.

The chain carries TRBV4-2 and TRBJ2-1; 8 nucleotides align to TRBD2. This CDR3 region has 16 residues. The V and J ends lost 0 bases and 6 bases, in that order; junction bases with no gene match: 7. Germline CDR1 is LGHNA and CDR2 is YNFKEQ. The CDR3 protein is CASSQDYKRGINEQFF. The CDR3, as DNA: TGTGCCAGCAGCCAAGATTATAAGCGGGGGATCAATGAGCAGTTCTTC.

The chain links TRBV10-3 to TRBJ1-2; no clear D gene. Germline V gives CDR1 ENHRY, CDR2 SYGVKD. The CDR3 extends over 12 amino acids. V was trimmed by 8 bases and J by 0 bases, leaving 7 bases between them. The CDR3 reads CAIPRANYGYTF. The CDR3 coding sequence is TGTGCCATCCCGAGAGCTAACTATGGCTACACCTTC.

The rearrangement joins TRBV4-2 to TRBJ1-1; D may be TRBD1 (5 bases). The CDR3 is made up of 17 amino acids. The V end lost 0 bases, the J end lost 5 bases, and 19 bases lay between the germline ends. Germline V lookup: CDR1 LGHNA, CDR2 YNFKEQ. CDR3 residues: CASSQEVSGGLLTEAFF. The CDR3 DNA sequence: TGTGCCAGCAGCCAAGAAGTAAGCGGGGGTCTTCTGACTGAAGCTTTCTTT.